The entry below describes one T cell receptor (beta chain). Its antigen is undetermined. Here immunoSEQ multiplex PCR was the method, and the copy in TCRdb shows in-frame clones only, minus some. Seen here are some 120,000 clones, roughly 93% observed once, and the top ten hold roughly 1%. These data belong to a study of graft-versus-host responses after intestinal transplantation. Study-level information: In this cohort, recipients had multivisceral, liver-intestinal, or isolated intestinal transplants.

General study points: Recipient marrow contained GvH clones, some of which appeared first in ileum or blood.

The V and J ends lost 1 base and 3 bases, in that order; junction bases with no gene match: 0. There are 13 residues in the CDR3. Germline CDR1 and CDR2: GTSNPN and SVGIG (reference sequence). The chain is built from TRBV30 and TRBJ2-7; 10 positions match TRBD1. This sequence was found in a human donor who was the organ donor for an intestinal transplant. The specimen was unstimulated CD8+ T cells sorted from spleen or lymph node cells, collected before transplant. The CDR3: CAWSGTGGYEQYF. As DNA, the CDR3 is TGTGCCTGGAGTGGGACAGGGGGCTACGAGCAGTACTTC.